The clone carrying this TCR beta chain was seen once. Generated by immunoSEQ multiplex PCR, the TCRdb table keeps only in-frame clones and is missing some. The sample consists of over 150,000 clones, around 86% of them appearing once. This record comes from a study of blood T cell repertoires in COVID-19. V lost 0 bases and J lost 0; bases outside the gene matches: 9. The CDR3 runs to 18 residues. The germline V gene has CDR1 SGDLS and CDR2 YYNGEE. The sequencing input was peripheral blood. The sequence was collected from a woman of 80 years or more with COVID-19, enrolled during active disease. V usage is TRBV9 and J usage is TRBJ2-3; 8 bases are shared with TRBD2. Written as DNA, the CDR3 is TGTGCCAGCAGCGTAGGGACTAGCTTTACATCTAGCACAGATACGCAGTATTTT. Translating gives CASSVGTSFTSSTDTQYF.